These 9 T cell receptor beta chains were all obtained from the same sample, sequenced in a study of T cell responses to AZD1222 COVID-19 vaccine. TCRdb's table, derived via immunoSEQ multiplex PCR, lists solely in-frame clones and lacks some. Of 150,000 or so clones in the sample, approximately 90% were seen once. Sequencing was performed on peripheral blood, taken on day 0 of AZD1222 vaccination. The origin of the receptors is an adult in good health.

This sequence joins TRBV5-5 and TRBJ1-3, with D possibly matching TRBD1 (5 bases). Trimming left V 4 bases short and J 4 bases short, with 12 bases between. CDR1 is SGHKS, CDR2 YYEKEE, per germline (reference sequence). CDR3 length: 14 amino acids. In nucleotides, the CDR3 is TGTGCCAGCAGCCATAGACAGACGGGAAACACCATATATTTT. Translating it yields CASSHRQTGNTIYF. Complete variable domain (other parts from reference TRBV5-5 and TRBJ1-3): DAGVTQSPTHLIKTRGQQVTLRCSPISGHKSVSWYQQVLGQGPQFIFQYYEKEERGRGNFPDRFSARQFPNYSSELNVNALLLGDSALYLCASSHRQTGNTIYFGEGSWLTVV.

In this sample, this clone turned up once. This chain connects TRBV7-2 to TRBJ2-5; the match to TRBD2 covers 9 bases. There are 17 residues in the CDR3. Germline V gene lookup returns CDR1 SGHTA and CDR2 FQGNSA. V was pared by 8 bases and J by 5 bases, with 18 bases of the junction left unmatched. The CDR3 nucleotides are TGTGCCAGCGGACCACCGGGTCTGGCGGGGGGGAGGGAGACCCAGTACTTC. Translation: CASGPPGLAGGRETQYF.

In nucleotides, the CDR3 is TGTGCCAGCTCACCAGGGAGAGGACTTTTGAGTAGCAATCAGCCCCAGCATTTT. It codes for CASSPGRGLLSSNQPQHF. The V gene is TRBV18, the J gene TRBJ1-5; D not certain. Germline-derived CDR1 and CDR2 are KGHSH and LQKENI. The CDR3 totals 18 residues. The ends were cut back, 2 bases at V and 0 bases at J, with 17 bases in the middle.

This chain links TRBV29-1 with TRBJ2-7, with TRBD1 identical over 9 bases. CDR1 is SQVTM and CDR2 is ANQGSEA in the germline V gene. This CDR3 comprises 15 residues. J gave up 5 bases and V 3 bases, and 11 bases lay outside the gene matches. In DNA, the CDR3 is TGCAGCGTTGAGCGAGACGGGACAGGGTTGCACGAGCAGTACTTC. Translation: CSVERDGTGLHEQYF.

This chain joins TRBV6-1 and TRBJ2-1; 7 nucleotides align to TRBD2. V lost 4 bases to trimming and J lost 3 bases; unmatched junction nucleotides: 9. CDR1 is MNHNS, CDR2 SASEGT, per germline. CDR3 length: 16 amino acids. DNA of the CDR3: TGTGCCAGCAGTGCAAATACGGGGGGAAACTACAATGAGCAGTTCTTC. This translates into CASSANTGGNYNEQFF.

J is TRBJ2-5 and V is TRBV6-1; 10 bases are shared with TRBD1. The germline V gene has CDR1 MNHNS and CDR2 SASEGT. The J segment lost 7 bases and the V segment lost 2 bases, leaving 10 bases of the junction unmatched. The CDR3 sequence is 16 residues long. CDR3: CASSEWTGTGAGTQYF. The CDR3 DNA is TGTGCCAGCAGTGAATGGACGGGGACAGGGGCCGGGACCCAGTACTTC.

The CDR3 spells CASSVTGGTEAFF. CDR3 nucleotide sequence: TGTGCCAGCAGCGTAACAGGGGGCACTGAAGCTTTCTTT. The chain employs TRBV5-4 and TRBJ1-1; 8 bases map to TRBD1. The CDR3 runs to 13 residues. V was pared by 4 bases and J by 4 bases, with 3 bases of the junction left unmatched. Germline V gives CDR1 SGHNT, CDR2 YYREEE (reference sequence).

J is TRBJ1-2 and V is TRBV16, with 9 positions matching TRBD1. The V and J ends lost 3 bases and 8 bases, in that order; junction bases with no gene match: 10. The CDR3 extends over 15 amino acids. The germline CDR1 and CDR2 sequences are KGHSY and FQNENV. The CDR3: CASSQKGTGRRGYTF. As DNA, the CDR3 is TGTGCCAGCAGCCAGAAGGGGACAGGGCGACGCGGCTACACCTTC. The full variable domain, completed using reference TRBV16 and TRBJ1-2, is GEEVAQTPKHLVRGEGQKAKLYCAPIKGHSYVFWYQQVLKNEFKFLISFQNENVFDETGMPKERFSAKCLPNSPCSLEIQATKLEDSAVYFCASSQKGTGRRGYTFGSGTRLTVV.

The CDR3 loop is CASSQSVREQFF. CDR3 sequence (DNA): TGTGCCAGCAGCCAGTCGGTCCGTGAGCAGTTCTTC. The rearrangement uses TRBV14 and TRBJ2-1; D is unclear. The germline V gene encodes CDR1 SGHDN and CDR2 FVKESK. V shed 3 bases and J shed 9 bases, with 9 bases lying between them. The CDR3 totals 12 residues.